A single T cell receptor (beta chain) is shown here with its context. The data are from a study of blood T cell repertoires in COVID-19. The table came from immunoSEQ multiplex PCR; TCRdb's copy has only in-frame clones and leaves some out. Of fewer than 200,000 clones listed, about 88% were seen once; the top ten hold roughly 26%. CDR1 SGDLS and CDR2 YYNGEE come from the germline V gene. Trimming removed 1 base from V and 7 bases from J; junction bases left unmatched: 7. The CDR3 runs to 15 residues. The chain combines TRBV9 with TRBJ1-1; 10 positions match TRBD1. This sequence originates from a man between 60 and 70 years old with acute or convalescent COVID-19. The specimen sequenced was peripheral blood. The CDR3 sequence is CASSVKGQGIGEAFF. The DNA of the CDR3 is TGTGCCAGCAGCGTAAAGGGACAGGGGATCGGTGAAGCTTTCTTT.